Here is one TCR beta chain with its context. Its target is unknown. PCR employed 60 Vbeta and 13 Jbeta primers. Clones were sequenced by immunoSEQ multiplex PCR, and TCRdb holds only the in-frame ones, with some missing. Of about 120,000 clones in the sample, around three quarters were seen once. The length of the CDR3 is 16 residues. Germline-derived CDR1 and CDR2 are SQVTM and ANQGSEA. With 5 bases clipped from V and 0 bases from J, the junction kept 7 bases outside the gene matches. This specimen comes from a study of cytomegalovirus exposure and HLA in healthy donors. Study results and limitations: Researchers reported in a later analysis that a missense DCLRE1C variant was tied to TCR beta V- and J-gene trimming.

The rearrangement links TRBV29-1 to TRBJ2-6, with 7 bases aligning to TRBD2. Source material: PBMCs. The receptor comes from a man aged 18 to 29 in good health and CMV-seronegative. CDR3 residues: CSVRGRGGSGANVLTF. The CDR3 DNA is TGCAGCGTTCGGGGTCGCGGGGGCTCTGGGGCCAACGTCCTGACTTTC.